The next 10 T cell receptor beta chains were all read from a single sample in a study of blood T cell repertoires in COVID-19. Sequencing used immunoSEQ multiplex PCR; TCRdb keeps in-frame clones, though not all of them. The repertoire consists of about 46,000 clones, with around 93% occurring once and the leading ten covering more than 3%. The sequenced sample was peripheral blood. The receptors were sampled from a man aged 45-65 years with acute or convalescent COVID-19.

This chain uses TRBV5-1 with TRBJ2-3; 10 bases map to TRBD2. V dropped 0 bases and J dropped 5; count of bases not matched to a gene: 3. The CDR3 covers 15 residues. Germline CDR1 is SGHRS and CDR2 is YFSETQ. The CDR3 loop reads CASSLERGGLDTQYF. The CDR3 DNA reads TGCGCCAGCAGCTTGGAGCGGGGGGGTCTAGATACGCAGTATTTT. Together with reference TRBV5-1 and TRBJ2-3, the CDR3 gives the full variable domain: KAGVTQTPRYLIKTRGQQVTLSCSPISGHRSVSWYQQTPGQGLQFLFEYFSETQRNKGNFPGRFSGRQFSNSRSEMNVSTLELGDSALYLCASSLERGGLDTQYFGPGTRLTVL.

J is TRBJ1-6 and V is TRBV27, with 9 nucleotides matching TRBD1. V dropped 0 bases and J dropped 8; count of bases not matched to a gene: 2. Looked up from germline, CDR1 is MNHEY and CDR2 is SMNVEV (reference sequence). The CDR3 has 15 amino acids. CDR3 sequence: CASSLSTGGDSPLHF. The DNA for the CDR3 is TGTGCCAGCAGTTTATCGACAGGGGGGGATTCACCCCTCCACTTT.

In this sample, this clone turned up once. J is TRBJ2-5 and V is TRBV11-2, with D possibly TRBD1 on 5 matching bases. Germline loops: CDR1 SGHAT, CDR2 FQNNGV. The length of the CDR3 is 14 residues. The V gene lost 1 base and the J gene lost 4 bases, with 10 bases spanning the gap. In nucleotides, the CDR3 is TGTGCCAGCAGCTTAGGGCAGGGTGGAGAGACCCAGTACTTC. It translates to CASSLGQGGETQYF. Variable domain in full (rest from reference TRBV11-2 and TRBJ2-5): EAGVAQSPRYKIIEKRQSVAFWCNPISGHATLYWYQQILGQGPKLLIQFQNNGVVDDSQLPKDRFSAERLKGVDSTLKIQPAKLEDSAVYLCASSLGQGGETQYFGPGTRLLVL.

The genes are TRBV2 and TRBJ1-2; TRBD1 matches at 10 bases. CDR3 length: 15 residues. Germline-derived CDR1 and CDR2 are SNHLY and FYNNEI. After removal of 5 bases from V and 5 bases from J, the junction contained 8 bases not matched to a gene. CDR3: CASSSNGQGVYGYTF. CDR3 DNA: TGTGCCAGCAGTTCCAACGGACAGGGGGTTTATGGCTACACCTTC.

The CDR3 sequence: CASSFQGPGSATNEKLFF. DNA of the CDR3: TGTGCCAGCAGCTTTCAAGGGCCGGGGTCTGCAACTAATGAAAAACTGTTTTTT. The chain couples TRBV5-8 to TRBJ1-4; D is ambiguous. Germline-derived CDR1 and CDR2 are SGHTS and YDEGEE. The germline V and J ends were trimmed by 2 bases and 0 bases, with 17 bases remaining between them. This CDR3 comprises 18 residues.

J is TRBJ2-5 and V is TRBV7-2, with TRBD2 matching over 7 bases. Per germline, CDR1 SGHTA and CDR2 FQGNSA. The junction had 18 bases not matched to a gene; V was cut back by 4 bases and J by 4 bases. This CDR3 region has 18 residues. For the CDR3, the DNA is TGTGCCAGCAGCTACGATAGGGGAGCCGGGGGGTTCCCAGAGACCCAGTACTTC. Translated, it gives CASSYDRGAGGFPETQYF.

The rearrangement joins TRBV2 to TRBJ2-6; D possibly corresponds to TRBD2 (5 bases). This CDR3 is built from 14 residues. V lost 6 bases and J lost 3, with 9 bases in between. Germline loops: CDR1 SNHLY, CDR2 FYNNEI. CDR3 protein: CASRIGSGANVLTF. In DNA, the CDR3 is TGTGCCAGCAGAATAGGGAGTGGGGCCAACGTCCTGACTTTC.

The chain joins TRBV6-5 to TRBJ2-7; 10 positions match TRBD1. This CDR3 has 13 residues. J lost 2 bases, V lost 8 bases, and 3 bases had no gene match. The germline V gene encodes CDR1 MNHEY and CDR2 SVGAGI. CDR3 loop: CASSDRGPYEQYF. Written as DNA, the CDR3 is TGTGCCAGCTCTGACAGGGGGCCCTACGAGCAGTACTTC.

The table lists this clone with a few counts. CDR3 sequence reads: CASSWSPRESGNTIYF. The CDR3 nucleotides read TGCGCCAGCAGCTGGAGCCCTCGTGAGTCTGGAAACACCATATATTTT. The chain recombines TRBV5-1 with TRBJ1-3; the D is unclear. Germline CDR1 SGHRS, CDR2 YFSETQ. This CDR3 contains 16 residues. Trimming cost V 3 bases and J 1 base, with 14 bases left between them.

This chain's CDR3 is CASSEVGQGSITGELFF. CDR3 DNA: TGTGCCAGCAGTGAGGTTGGACAGGGGTCGATTACCGGGGAGCTGTTTTTT. This chain links TRBV6-1 with TRBJ2-2; 9 nucleotides line up with TRBD1. Per the germline V gene, CDR1 is MNHNS and CDR2 is SASEGT. CDR3 length equals 17 residues. Trimming removed 3 bases from V and 5 bases from J; junction bases left unmatched: 10.